The TCR beta chain described here comes from a study of cytomegalovirus exposure and HLA in healthy donors. Primers included in the PCR were 60 Vbeta and 13 Jbeta primers. Assay: immunoSEQ multiplex PCR; the TCRdb copy retains only in-frame clones and omits some. The sample has over 120,000 clones; 9.7% are singletons. This CDR3 region has 16 residues. Trimming took 0 bases from V and 11 from J, leaving 22 bases between them. Germline V gives CDR1 WNHNN, CDR2 SYGVQD (reference sequence). In regard to this clone: The antigen is unknown.

Points from the study as a whole: The study put 150 or so TCR beta chains on its list as cytomegalovirus-associated. As was reported, the HLA-A and HLA-B alleles of most subjects were accurately predicted from TCR beta sequences.

The chain links TRBV10-1 to TRBJ2-5; no clear D. Sequencing was done on a sample of PBMCs. The origin of this receptor is a man aged 45 to 65 in good health and CMV-seronegative. For the CDR3, the DNA is TGCGCCAGCAGTGAGTCAAGACCAACTTCCTCAGCGCCGCAGTACTTC. Translating gives CASSESRPTSSAPQYF.